The source of this T cell receptor (beta chain) is a study of CD8+ T cells in alopecia areata. Study-level background: Treated patients' severity was scored by percentage of affected scalp area.

Notes on the study in general: While tofacitinib was given, many expanded lesional clones persisted in scalp and blood. For patients receiving tofacitinib, scalp clonality and expanded CD8+ clones among the top 100 significantly decreased.

Extracted RNA was reverse transcribed, and the resulting cDNA served as sequencing template. Repertoires were generated with immunoSEQ multiplex PCR, while TCRdb's copy carries only in-frame clones and drops some. The sample carries around 270,000 clones, roughly 60% recorded once. The CDR3 loop spans 15 amino acids. V gave up 1 base and J gave up 0 bases, with 12 bases separating them. Germline V CDR1 and CDR2: GTSNPN, SVGIG (reference sequence). This clone was seen just once. Its specificity is not known. Treatment in this sample: oral pan-JAK inhibitor, 5-10 mg twice daily. Sequencing was performed on CD4+ T cells sorted from blood, taken at week 24, from a patient treated with tofacitinib. The receptor comes from a human donor with alopecia areata. V is TRBV30 and J is TRBJ1-2, with D hard to call. Written as DNA, the CDR3 is TGTGCCTGGAGTGCCGCGTCCGCAGCTAACTATGGCTACACCTTC. As protein: CAWSAASAANYGYTF.